This T cell receptor beta chain came from a study of beta chain features in type 1 diabetes. In its sample, this clone was seen many times. Unmatched junction bases numbered 8, after V lost 2 bases and J lost 5 bases. This CDR3 region has 16 residues. Germline CDR1 is MNHNS and CDR2 is SASEGT. Expressed TCRB transcripts were sequenced, since all the RNA that had been isolated was reverse transcribed. Sequencing used immunoSEQ multiplex PCR; TCRdb keeps in-frame clones, though not all of them. In the table there are fewer than 350,000 clones, under 8.5% of which are singletons. The chain couples TRBV6-1 to TRBJ2-3; 9 nucleotides match TRBD2. The sample comprised central memory CD4+ T cells from blood. The sequence came from a woman younger than 30 in good health. The CDR3 nucleotides are TGTGCCAGCAGTGAATTCAGCGGGAGGCGCGGAGATACGCAGTATTTT. Translating gives CASSEFSGRRGDTQYF.